The TCR beta chain under discussion was sequenced for a study of Ad26.COV2.S vaccination and SARS-CoV-2 variants. Overall study: Enrollment placed the donor in the COV1001 Ad26.COV2.S trial arm.

The CDR3 loop spans 13 amino acids. V was pared by 3 bases and J by 2 bases, with 7 bases between. The V gene's germline CDR1 is MNHEY and CDR2 SMNVEV (reference sequence). Comment on this clone: What it recognizes is unknown.

Study-level findings and limits: There was reportedly substantial breadth in spike-specific CD8+ and CD4+ T cell responses after vaccination.

Noted treatment: around 19 received Ad26.COV2.S at low or high dose, single or two shots; several received placebo; per-sample allocation not given. On day 63 after the first injection, vaccine and placebo recipients gave samples. Data came from immunoSEQ multiplex PCR; TCRdb stores just in-frame clones and leaves some out. The sample contains fewer than 400,000 clones, roughly nine tenths of which appear only once. The material sequenced was peripheral blood, taken in a trial of Ad26.COV2.S vaccine versus placebo. The chain is built from TRBV27 and TRBJ1-1, with D unresolved. The receptor was isolated from a person between 18 and 65 years old who received the Ad26.COV2.S COVID-19 vaccine or a placebo. CDR3: CASSFSGNTEAFF. The CDR3 region has the DNA TGTGCCAGCAGTTTCTCTGGAAACACTGAAGCTTTCTTT.